A selection of T cell receptor beta chains follows, all from one sample in a study of T-cell reconstitution after alpha-beta-depleted transplantation in children. Via MiXCR, TCRdb re-called the PCR reads, giving one row per CDR3 protein. The table has approximately 520,000 distinct CDR3 sequences, about 30% seen once. The sample was PBMCs from the stem cell graft donor, taken from the stem cell graft. The receptors derive from a human donor who donated a stem cell graft to a child with aplastic anemia. Each CDR3 is given without its conserved first and last residue. The D gene is left open where the match is weak.

d_call,v_call,j_call,cdr3_aa
.,TRBV7-9,TRBJ2-2,ASSFGLHTGELF
.,TRBV5-1,TRBJ2-5,ASESGVVQETQY
TRBD1,TRBV4-2,TRBJ1-2,ASSQIPTGVYGYT
.,TRBV6-2/TRBV6-3,TRBJ1-2,ASSSSAFWGNYGYT
.,TRBV5-4,TRBJ1-5,ASSSGTLGQPQH
.,TRBV10-3,TRBJ1-1,AISPADTEAF
.,TRBV12-3/TRBV12-4,TRBJ1-5,ASSLSGSNQPQH
TRBD1,TRBV5-5,TRBJ1-4,ASSPPGQGVREKLF
.,TRBV27,TRBJ2-7,ASSGPSNPRYEQY
.,TRBV29-1,TRBJ2-3,SALSGDSTDTQY
.,TRBV18,TRBJ2-7,ASSPLRGLGNYEQY
.,TRBV18,TRBJ2-5,ASSPPSGETQY
TRBD2,TRBV11-2,TRBJ2-3,ASSPDPGLAGLGGGQY
TRBD1,TRBV28,TRBJ2-7,ASKSPGQGSYEQY
.,TRBV5-4,TRBJ2-2,ASSLMLPPNTGELF
.,TRBV18,TRBJ2-3,ASSPPGLRSTDTQY
.,TRBV27,TRBJ2-6,ASMAQSSGANVLT
.,TRBV6-5,TRBJ1-3,ASSYSRGTGGNTIY
.,TRBV7-2,TRBJ2-5,ASRWQQETQY
.,TRBV5-1,TRBJ1-1,ASSSPGVGAF
TRBD1,TRBV5-1,TRBJ2-1,ASSSEGGFNEQF
.,TRBV18,TRBJ2-7,ASSRTNGDYEQY
.,TRBV28,TRBJ2-7,ASSFTSFYEQY
.,TRBV20-1,TRBJ2-3,SARDVRLGGDTQY
.,TRBV7-2,TRBJ1-5,ASSLGQGRGNQPQH
.,TRBV6-5,TRBJ1-5,ASSYSTAQGRDQPQH
TRBD2,TRBV7-2,TRBJ2-1,ASSLGLAGIYNEQF
.,TRBV12-3/TRBV12-4,TRBJ2-2,ASSLVSAYTGELF
.,TRBV12-3/TRBV12-4,TRBJ1-3,ASSLSRSNSGNTIY
.,TRBV30,TRBJ2-2,AWSPVLPLGTGELF
.,TRBV7-8,TRBJ2-2,ASSRRVDTGELF
.,TRBV5-1,TRBJ2-1,ASSPSGAYNEQF
TRBD1,TRBV19,TRBJ2-1,ASTSFGTVSYNEQF
TRBD2,TRBV5-1,TRBJ2-1,ASSLSQTSGAQF
.,TRBV27,TRBJ1-5,ASSSPKQPQH
.,TRBV12-3/TRBV12-4,TRBJ2-3,ASSFEGRKDTQY
TRBD2,TRBV20-1,TRBJ2-5,SARTSGRADDETQY
TRBD1,TRBV5-1,TRBJ2-1,ASSRGTENYNEQF
.,TRBV7-8,TRBJ1-1,ASSLLGSGLNTEAF
.,TRBV20-1,TRBJ2-2,SARDFGWGTGELF
TRBD1,TRBV12-3/TRBV12-4,TRBJ2-1,ASSLGGQGHNEQF
TRBD1,TRBV19,TRBJ1-2,ASSITGTVRGYT
TRBD2,TRBV28,TRBJ2-3,ASNPSGGGPDTQY
.,TRBV2,TRBJ1-1,ASTGVATEAF
TRBD2,TRBV7-2,TRBJ2-3,ASSLLLAGGSDTQY
.,TRBV6-5,TRBJ2-3,ASSYSNGRTDTQY